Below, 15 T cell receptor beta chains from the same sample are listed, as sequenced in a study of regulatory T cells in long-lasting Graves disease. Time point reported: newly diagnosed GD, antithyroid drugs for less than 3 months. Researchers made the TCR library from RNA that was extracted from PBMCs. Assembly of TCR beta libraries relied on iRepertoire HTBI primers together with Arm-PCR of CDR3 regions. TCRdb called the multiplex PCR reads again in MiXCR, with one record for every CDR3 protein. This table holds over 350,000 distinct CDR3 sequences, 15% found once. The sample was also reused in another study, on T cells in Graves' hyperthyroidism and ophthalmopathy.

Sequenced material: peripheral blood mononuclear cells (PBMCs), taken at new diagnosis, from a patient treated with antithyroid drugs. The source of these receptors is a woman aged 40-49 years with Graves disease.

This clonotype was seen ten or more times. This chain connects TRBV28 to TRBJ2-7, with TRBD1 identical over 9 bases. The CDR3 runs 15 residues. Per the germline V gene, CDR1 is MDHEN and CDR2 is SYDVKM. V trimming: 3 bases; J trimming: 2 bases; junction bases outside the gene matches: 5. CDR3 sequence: CASSFLDRGAYEQYF. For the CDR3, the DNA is TGTGCCAGCAGTTTTCTGGACAGGGGAGCCTACGAGCAGTACTTC.

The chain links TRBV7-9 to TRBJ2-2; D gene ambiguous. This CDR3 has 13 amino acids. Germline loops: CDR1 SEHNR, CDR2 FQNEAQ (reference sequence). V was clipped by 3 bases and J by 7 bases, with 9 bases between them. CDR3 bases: TGTGCCAGCAGCTTCGACCTCATCGGGGAGCTGTTTTTT. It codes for CASSFDLIGELFF.

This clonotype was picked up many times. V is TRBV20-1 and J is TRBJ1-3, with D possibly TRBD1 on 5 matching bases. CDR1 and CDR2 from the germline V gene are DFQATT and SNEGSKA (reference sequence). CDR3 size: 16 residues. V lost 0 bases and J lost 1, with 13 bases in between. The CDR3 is CSARDSQGGSGNTIYF. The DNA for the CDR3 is TGCAGTGCTAGAGATAGCCAGGGAGGTTCTGGAAACACCATATATTTT.

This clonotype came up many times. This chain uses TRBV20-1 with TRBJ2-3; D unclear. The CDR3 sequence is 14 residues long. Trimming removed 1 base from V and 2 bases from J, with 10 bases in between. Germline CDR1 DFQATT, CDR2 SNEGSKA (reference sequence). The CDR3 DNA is TGCAGTGCTAGAGCCGAGATCAACACAGATACGCAGTATTTT. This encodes CSARAEINTDTQYF.

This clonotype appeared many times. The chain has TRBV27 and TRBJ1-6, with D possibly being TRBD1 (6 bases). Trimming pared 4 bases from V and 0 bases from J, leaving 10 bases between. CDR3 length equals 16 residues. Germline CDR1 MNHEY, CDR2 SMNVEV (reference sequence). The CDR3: CASSWGPSSYNSPLHF. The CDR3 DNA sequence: TGTGCCAGCAGTTGGGGGCCCAGCTCCTATAATTCACCCCTCCACTTT.

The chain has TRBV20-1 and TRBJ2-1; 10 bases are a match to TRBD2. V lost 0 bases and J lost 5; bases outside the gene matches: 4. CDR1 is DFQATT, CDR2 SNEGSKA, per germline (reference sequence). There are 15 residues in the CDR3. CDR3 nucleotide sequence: TGCAGTGCTAGAGATCGGCTAGCGGGGGACAATGAGCAGTTCTTC. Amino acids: CSARDRLAGDNEQFF.

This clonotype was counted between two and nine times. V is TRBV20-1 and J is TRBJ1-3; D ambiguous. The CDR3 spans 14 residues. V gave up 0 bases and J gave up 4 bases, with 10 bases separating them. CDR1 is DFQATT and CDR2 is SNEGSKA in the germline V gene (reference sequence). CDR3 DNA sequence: TGCAGTGCTAGAGACTACGGGTCCGGAAACACCATATATTTT. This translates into CSARDYGSGNTIYF.

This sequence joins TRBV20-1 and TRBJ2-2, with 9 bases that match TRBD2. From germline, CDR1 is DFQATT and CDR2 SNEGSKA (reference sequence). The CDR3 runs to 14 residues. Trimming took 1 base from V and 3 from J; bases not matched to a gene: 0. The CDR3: CSARVAGDTGELFF. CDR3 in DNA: TGCAGTGCTAGAGTAGCGGGAGACACCGGGGAGCTGTTTTTT.

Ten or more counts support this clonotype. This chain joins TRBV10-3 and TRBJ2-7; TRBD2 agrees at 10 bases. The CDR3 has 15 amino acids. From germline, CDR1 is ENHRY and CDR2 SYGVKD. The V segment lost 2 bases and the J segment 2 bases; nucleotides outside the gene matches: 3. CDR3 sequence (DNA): TGTGCCATCAGTGAGACCCTAGCGGGGGCCTACGAGCAGTACTTC. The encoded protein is CAISETLAGAYEQYF.

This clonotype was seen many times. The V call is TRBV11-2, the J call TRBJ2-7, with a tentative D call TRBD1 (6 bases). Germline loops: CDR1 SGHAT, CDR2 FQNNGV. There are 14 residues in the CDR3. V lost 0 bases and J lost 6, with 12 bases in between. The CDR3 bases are TGTGCCAGCAGCTTAGAAGGGGGAAGCGGCGAGCAGTACTTC. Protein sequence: CASSLEGGSGEQYF.

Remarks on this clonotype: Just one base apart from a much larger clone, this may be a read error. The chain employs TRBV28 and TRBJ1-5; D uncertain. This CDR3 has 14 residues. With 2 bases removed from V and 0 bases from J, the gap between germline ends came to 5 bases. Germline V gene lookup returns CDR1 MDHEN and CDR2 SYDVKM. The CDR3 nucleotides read TGTGCCAGCAGTTTACGCAGTAGCAATCAGCCCCAGCATTTT. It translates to CASSLRSSNQPQHF.

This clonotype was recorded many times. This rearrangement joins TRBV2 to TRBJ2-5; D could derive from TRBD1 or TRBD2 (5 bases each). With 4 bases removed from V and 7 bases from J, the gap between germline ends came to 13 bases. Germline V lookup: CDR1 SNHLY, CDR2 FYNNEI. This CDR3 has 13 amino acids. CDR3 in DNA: TGTGCCAGCAGTGGGAGAGGGGCTGGGACCCAGTACTTC. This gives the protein CASSGRGAGTQYF.

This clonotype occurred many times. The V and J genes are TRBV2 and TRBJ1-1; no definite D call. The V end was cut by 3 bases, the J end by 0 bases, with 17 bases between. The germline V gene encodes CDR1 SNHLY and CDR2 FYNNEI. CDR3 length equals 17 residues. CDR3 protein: CASSDRPHTPMNTEAFF. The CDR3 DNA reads TGTGCCAGCAGTGACAGACCACATACCCCCATGAACACTGAAGCTTTCTTT. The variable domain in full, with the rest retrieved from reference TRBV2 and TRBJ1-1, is EPEVTQTPSHQVTQMGQEVILRCVPISNHLYFYWYRQILGQKVEFLVSFYNNEISEKSEIFDDQFSVERPDGSNFTLKIRSTKLEDSAMYFCASSDRPHTPMNTEAFFGQGTRLTVV.

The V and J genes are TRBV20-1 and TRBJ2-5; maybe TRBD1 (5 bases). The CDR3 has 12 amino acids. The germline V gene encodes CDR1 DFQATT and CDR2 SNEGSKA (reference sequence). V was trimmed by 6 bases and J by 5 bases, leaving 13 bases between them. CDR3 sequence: CSAKGSAETQYF. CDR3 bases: TGCAGTGCAAAGGGGTCAGCGGAGACCCAGTACTTC.

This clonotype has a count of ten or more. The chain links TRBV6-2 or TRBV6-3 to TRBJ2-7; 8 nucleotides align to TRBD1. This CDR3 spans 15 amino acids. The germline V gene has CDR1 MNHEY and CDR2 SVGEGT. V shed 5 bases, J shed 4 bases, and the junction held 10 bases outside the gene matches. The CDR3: CASSEATGVPYEQYF. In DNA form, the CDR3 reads TGTGCCAGCAGTGAAGCGACAGGGGTACCTTACGAGCAGTACTTC.